The 28 T cell receptor beta chains below come from one sample, sequenced in a study of T cell responses to AZD1222 COVID-19 vaccine. Clones were sequenced by immunoSEQ multiplex PCR, and TCRdb holds only the in-frame ones, with some missing. The sample yields about 160,000 clones, 75% to 95% seen once. The sample in question was peripheral blood, obtained on day 0 of AZD1222 vaccination. The receptors here all came from an adult in good health.

The chain combines TRBV4-2 with TRBJ2-5, with 15 positions matching TRBD2. This CDR3 contains 16 residues. V was pared by 4 bases and J by 2 bases, with 2 bases of the junction left unmatched. Per the germline V gene, CDR1 is LGHNA and CDR2 is YNFKEQ. The CDR3 loop reads CASSPGTSGGQETQYF. CDR3 nucleotide sequence: TGTGCCAGCAGCCCAGGGACTAGCGGGGGGCAAGAGACCCAGTACTTC.

A word on this clone: Distinct nucleotide sequences in the sample also encode this CDR3. V usage is TRBV28 and J usage is TRBJ1-2, with no clear D. The CDR3 length is 12 residues. Germline V gives CDR1 MDHEN, CDR2 SYDVKM. Trimming removed 3 bases at V and 8 bases at J, with 10 bases between. The chain's CDR3 is CASSFGPYGYTF. CDR3 DNA sequence: TGTGCCAGCAGTTTCGGACCCTACGGCTACACCTTC.

This sequence joins TRBV7-2 and TRBJ1-1, with D perhaps matching TRBD1 (5 bases). Germline CDR1 is SGHTA and CDR2 is FQGNSA. This CDR3 is 15 amino acids long. The V gene lost 1 base and the J gene lost 0 bases, with 9 bases spanning the gap. The CDR3 DNA sequence: TGTGCCAGCAGCTTAGTGGGGGGGATGAACACTGAAGCTTTCTTT. Residues: CASSLVGGMNTEAFF.

CDR3 region: CASSHAGPAYNEQFF. The CDR3 DNA sequence: TGTGCCAGCAGCCACGCAGGGCCGGCCTACAATGAGCAGTTCTTC. This chain connects TRBV4-2 to TRBJ2-1, with a weak D call TRBD1 (5 bases). The germline gives CDR1 LGHNA, CDR2 YNFKEQ. Deletions cut 3 bases from V and 2 bases from J, with 11 bases between. This CDR3 has 15 amino acids.

CDR3 sequence: CASRRQGANEKLFF. The CDR3 coding sequence is TGTGCCAGCAGGAGACAGGGGGCAAATGAAAAACTGTTTTTT. This rearrangement joins TRBV25-1 to TRBJ1-4, with 10 bases lining up with TRBD1. Germline CDR1 and CDR2: MGHDK and SYGVNS. Losses at the gene ends were 6 bases for V and 5 bases for J; bases not matched to a gene: 3. CDR3 length equals 14 residues. The full variable domain, its missing parts supplied by reference TRBV25-1 and TRBJ1-4, is EADIYQTPRYLVIGTGKKITLECSQTMGHDKMYWYQQDPGMELHLIHYSYGVNSTEKGDLSSESTVSRIRTEHFPLTLESARPSHTSQYLCASRRQGANEKLFFGSGTQLSVL.

This chain joins TRBV19 and TRBJ1-3; 8 positions match TRBD1. J gave up 2 bases and V 9 bases, and 9 bases lay outside the gene matches. The CDR3 has 15 residues. Germline assignment: CDR1 LNHDA and CDR2 SQIVND (reference sequence). The CDR3 DNA reads as TGTGCCAGCAGAAAAGACAGGGGAGCTGGAAACACCATATATTTT. Translating it yields CASRKDRGAGNTIYF.

This sequence joins TRBV29-1 and TRBJ1-4; TRBD1 is a possible D gene (6 bases). Deletions cut 5 bases from V and 5 bases from J, with 21 bases between. Germline CDR1 and CDR2: SQVTM and ANQGSEA. This CDR3 is 16 amino acids long. CDR3 DNA sequence: TGCAGCGTTATGGCCCAAGGGGGGAGGCTAAATGAAAAACTGTTTTTT. It codes for CSVMAQGGRLNEKLFF.

CDR3 DNA sequence: TGTGCCAGCAGCCGGGACAGGGGGTTCACTGAAGCTTTCTTT. It codes for CASSRDRGFTEAFF. The chain has TRBV27 and TRBJ1-1; 11 bases line up with TRBD1. V trimming: 6 bases; J trimming: 4 bases; junction bases outside the gene matches: 4. Per germline, CDR1 MNHEY and CDR2 SMNVEV (reference sequence). This CDR3 region has 14 residues.

This sequence joins TRBV6-5 and TRBJ1-3; no clear D. Per the germline V gene, CDR1 is MNHEY and CDR2 is SVGAGI. With 10 bases removed from V and 1 base from J, the gap between germline ends came to 5 bases. The CDR3 covers 11 residues. As DNA, the CDR3 is TGTGCCACCCAATCTGGAAACACCATATATTTT. Its translation is CATQSGNTIYF.

The chain combines TRBV30 with TRBJ1-5; a weak D match, TRBD1 (5 bases). Germline V gene lookup returns CDR1 GTSNPN and CDR2 SVGIG (reference sequence). The CDR3 covers 13 residues. Trimming took off 0 bases at V and 4 bases at J, with 7 bases between the two ends. The DNA for the CDR3 is TGTGCCTGGAGTGTCTGGGGGAATCAGCCCCAGCATTTT. It specifies CAWSVWGNQPQHF.

The chain couples TRBV4-1 to TRBJ2-2; a possible D gene is TRBD1 (6 bases). The germline gives CDR1 MGHRA, CDR2 YSYEKL. This CDR3 is 17 amino acids long. Trimming took 4 bases from V and 3 from J, leaving 18 bases between them. CDR3 protein: CASSPLPQGVDTGELFF. CDR3 DNA sequence: TGCGCCAGCAGCCCATTACCACAGGGAGTCGACACCGGGGAGCTGTTTTTT.

This chain connects TRBV18 to TRBJ2-7, with D perhaps TRBD1 (6 bases). This CDR3 contains 15 residues. CDR1 and CDR2 from the germline V gene are KGHSH and LQKENI. V gave up 3 bases and J gave up 0 bases, with 12 bases separating them. The CDR3 here is CASSPTGQSSYEQYF. The CDR3 DNA follows: TGTGCCAGCTCACCTACCGGACAGTCCTCCTACGAGCAGTACTTC.

The chain carries TRBV18 and TRBJ1-3; D perhaps matches TRBD1 (6 bases). The germline V gene has CDR1 KGHSH and CDR2 LQKENI. V was cut by 0 bases and J by 9 bases, with 9 bases left in between. The CDR3 contains 13 residues. As DNA, the CDR3 is TGTGCCAGCTCACCACCAGGGACAAGCACCATATATTTT. Translating it yields CASSPPGTSTIYF.

The chain carries TRBV5-6 and TRBJ1-2; 8 bases match TRBD1. Germline V gives CDR1 SGHDT, CDR2 YYEEEE. This CDR3 region has 16 residues. V trimming: 4 bases; J trimming: 4 bases; junction bases outside the gene matches: 12. The CDR3 is CASSPRQGRNVYGYTF. CDR3 nucleotides: TGTGCCAGCAGCCCAAGACAGGGGAGAAACGTCTATGGCTACACCTTC.

This chain joins TRBV5-4 and TRBJ2-7, with D perhaps TRBD1 or TRBD2 (5 bases each). This CDR3 has 12 residues. V dropped 7 bases and J dropped 6 bases, with 14 bases sitting between them. Per germline, CDR1 SGHNT and CDR2 YYREEE (reference sequence). The CDR3 here is CASSLGVGEQYF. CDR3 DNA: TGTGCCAGCTCCCTGGGGGTCGGCGAGCAGTACTTC.

This chain links TRBV5-1 with TRBJ2-7, with D possibly being TRBD1 (6 bases). This CDR3 spans 15 amino acids. V was trimmed by 1 base and J by 6 bases, leaving 17 bases between them. The V gene's germline CDR1 is SGHRS and CDR2 YFSETQ. The CDR3 nucleotides read TGCGCCAGCAGCTTGTATGGTCAGGGGCCTGCCGAGCAGTACTTC. Amino acid sequence: CASSLYGQGPAEQYF.

The chain links TRBV7-8 to TRBJ1-5, with 8 bases lining up with TRBD1. Germline V CDR1 and CDR2: SGHVS, FQNEAQ. This CDR3 has 21 amino acids. V trimming: 3 bases; J trimming: 7 bases; junction bases outside the gene matches: 26. The CDR3 protein is CASSFDSKSGRGPYSGQPQHF. The DNA of the CDR3 is TGTGCCAGCAGCTTTGATTCGAAATCGGGCAGGGGGCCCTATAGCGGACAGCCCCAGCATTTT.

The rearrangement uses TRBV4-1 and TRBJ1-2; TRBD1 matches at 11 bases. CDR1 MGHRA and CDR2 YSYEKL come from the germline V gene. CDR3 length: 16 residues. V lost 3 bases to trimming and J lost 4 bases; unmatched junction nucleotides: 7. The CDR3: CASSQAGTGGSYGYTF. CDR3 coding DNA: TGCGCCAGCAGCCAGGCGGGGACAGGGGGAAGCTATGGCTACACCTTC.

The chain joins TRBV15 to TRBJ1-1, with TRBD1 as a possible D gene (6 bases). Trimming cost V 3 bases and J 4 bases, with 9 bases left between them. Germline loops: CDR1 LNHNV, CDR2 YYDKDF (reference sequence). CDR3 length: 13 amino acids. As DNA, the CDR3 is TGTGCCACCAGCAGGAGGGGGGGCACTGAAGCTTTCTTT. Residues: CATSRRGGTEAFF.

V is TRBV6-6 and J is TRBJ1-3; tentative D call: TRBD1 (5 bases). Trimming stripped 2 bases from V and 4 bases from J, with 12 bases between. This CDR3 is 15 amino acids long. CDR1 is MNHNY, CDR2 SVGAGI, per germline (reference sequence). The DNA for the CDR3 is TGTGCCAGCAGTTACAACAGGAGGGACGGAAACACCATATATTTT. Its translation is CASSYNRRDGNTIYF.

This rearrangement joins TRBV6-5 to TRBJ1-6, with 7 bases fitting TRBD1. Germline V gene data show CDR1 as MNHEY and CDR2 as SVGAGI. J lost 10 bases, V lost 0 bases, and 6 bases had no gene match. The CDR3 spans 15 residues. The CDR3 protein is CASSYSRGGQSPLHF. CDR3 DNA sequence: TGTGCCAGCAGTTACTCGAGAGGGGGCCAGTCACCCCTCCACTTT.

This clone was recorded only once. The chain is built from TRBV19 and TRBJ2-6; no definite D call. Germline loops: CDR1 LNHDA, CDR2 SQIVND (reference sequence). This CDR3 is 15 amino acids long. V was pared by 7 bases and J by 2 bases, with 12 bases between. The CDR3 DNA is TGTGCCAGTAACGATGGTTCTGCTGGGGCCAACGTCCTGACTTTC. It specifies CASNDGSAGANVLTF.

The chain recombines TRBV25-1 with TRBJ1-1, with 10 bases aligning to TRBD1. The germline gives CDR1 MGHDK, CDR2 SYGVNS. CDR3 length: 18 amino acids. V was pared by 3 bases and J by 1 base, with 11 bases of the junction left unmatched. The chain's CDR3 is CASSEFFGTGAGNTEAFF. The CDR3 bases are TGTGCCAGCAGTGAGTTTTTTGGGACAGGGGCGGGGAACACTGAAGCTTTCTTT.

J is TRBJ1-1 and V is TRBV7-6; D is ambiguous. The CDR3 extends over 15 amino acids. Germline V gene lookup returns CDR1 SGHVS and CDR2 FNYEAQ. Trimming removed 4 bases from V and 0 bases from J, with 12 bases in between. CDR3 sequence reads: CASSSYNAMNTEAFF. The CDR3 DNA sequence: TGTGCCAGCAGCTCCTACAACGCCATGAACACTGAAGCTTTCTTT. Using reference TRBV7-6 and TRBJ1-1 for the parts outside the CDR3, the full variable domain is GAGVSQSPRYKVTKRGQDVALRCDPISGHVSLYWYRQALGQGPEFLTYFNYEAQQDKSGLPNDRFSAERPEGSISTLTIQRTEQRDSAMYRCASSSYNAMNTEAFFGQGTRLTVV.

This clone was found once. The genes are TRBV5-4 and TRBJ2-1; 7 positions agree with TRBD1. The germline V gene encodes CDR1 SGHNT and CDR2 YYREEE (reference sequence). The CDR3 runs 15 residues. V lost 4 bases to trimming and J lost 4 bases; unmatched junction nucleotides: 8. The CDR3 coding sequence is TGTGCCAGCAGCAATGGGGGACAGAAATACAATGAGCAGTTCTTC. Translated: CASSNGGQKYNEQFF. Supplemented by reference TRBV5-4 and TRBJ2-1, the full variable domain reads ETGVTQSPTHLIKTRGQQVTLRCSSQSGHNTVSWYQQALGQGPQFIFQYYREEENGRGNFPPRFSGLQFPNYSSELNVNALELDDSALYLCASSNGGQKYNEQFFGPGTRLTVL.

The chain carries TRBV5-4 and TRBJ1-2; D is undetermined. Germline lookup yields CDR1 SGHNT and CDR2 YYREEE (reference sequence). The CDR3 loop spans 14 amino acids. Trimming took 4 bases from V and 7 from J, leaving 17 bases between them. CDR3 sequence (DNA): TGTGCCAGCAGCATGAGGGAGGTTCAGACTGGCTACACCTTC. Translation gives CASSMREVQTGYTF. Full variable domain (outside the CDR3, taken from reference TRBV5-4 and TRBJ1-2): ETGVTQSPTHLIKTRGQQVTLRCSSQSGHNTVSWYQQALGQGPQFIFQYYREEENGRGNFPPRFSGLQFPNYSSELNVNALELDDSALYLCASSMREVQTGYTFGSGTRLTVV.

The rearrangement links TRBV12-3 or TRBV12-4 to TRBJ1-2; D may be TRBD1 (5 bases). Between the trimmed V and J ends, which lost 6 bases and 8 bases, there was a span of 13 bases. This CDR3 has 12 residues. The CDR3 sequence: CASRGEAGGYTF. In DNA, the CDR3 is TGTGCCAGCAGGGGGGAGGCAGGGGGCTACACCTTC.

This chain joins TRBV6-6 and TRBJ1-2; D gene ambiguous. The germline V and J ends were trimmed by 4 bases and 8 bases, with 5 bases remaining between them. The germline CDR1 and CDR2 sequences are MNHNY and SVGAGI (reference sequence). The CDR3 spans 10 residues. Written as DNA, the CDR3 is TGTGCCAGCAGTTCCGGAGGCTACACCTTC. This gives the protein CASSSGGYTF.